Following are 15 T cell receptor beta chains from one sample sequenced in a study of tumour-infiltrating T cells in Burkitt lymphoma. The protocol was immunoSEQ multiplex PCR, while the TCRdb copy is restricted to in-frame clones and leaves out a portion. The sample lists tens of thousands of clones, around 32% occurring once. Sequencing used tumor tissue. These receptors came from a human donor with Burkitt lymphoma.

The chain is built from TRBV5-1 and TRBJ1-1, with TRBD1 as a possible D gene (6 bases). With 7 bases removed from V and 2 bases from J, the gap between germline ends came to 12 bases. CDR3 length: 13 amino acids. Germline CDR1 is SGHRS and CDR2 is YFSETQ. DNA of the CDR3: TGCGCCAGCGGTGACAGGCGAAACACTGAAGCTTTCTTT. It codes for CASGDRRNTEAFF.

V is TRBV29-1 and J is TRBJ2-7; D possibly uses TRBD1 or TRBD2 (5 bases each). Deletions cut 7 bases from V and 11 bases from J, with 21 bases between. The germline V gene has CDR1 SQVTM and CDR2 ANQGSEA. The CDR3 has 12 residues. The CDR3 coding sequence is TGCAGCGCCCACCCTCCGGGGCAGCCAGAGTACTTC. It codes for CSAHPPGQPEYF.

The chain recombines TRBV18 with TRBJ2-4, with 7 positions matching TRBD1. V shed 0 bases, J shed 8 bases, and the junction held 7 bases outside the gene matches. Germline V CDR1 and CDR2: KGHSH, LQKENI. The CDR3 totals 15 residues. The CDR3 DNA follows: TGTGCCAGCTCACCACCAAGCCGCCAGGGGGACATTCAGTACTTC. It is translated as CASSPPSRQGDIQYF.

This clone occurred a few times. The genes are TRBV6-8 and TRBJ1-6, with D unresolved. Trimming removed 2 bases from V and 9 bases from J, with 8 bases in between. The CDR3 extends over 13 amino acids. The germline V gene has CDR1 MNHGY and CDR2 SAAAGT. CDR3 sequence reads: CASSYEVGSPLHF. CDR3 bases: TGTGCCAGCAGTTACGAAGTTGGTTCACCCCTCCACTTT.

This chain connects TRBV5-1 to TRBJ1-2; 7 nucleotides match TRBD1. This CDR3 is built from 14 residues. The germline V gene has CDR1 SGHRS and CDR2 YFSETQ. The J segment lost 7 bases and the V segment lost 4 bases, leaving 10 bases of the junction unmatched. The CDR3 protein is CASSGGTATGGYTF. The CDR3 bases are TGCGCCAGCAGCGGCGGGACAGCCACGGGTGGCTACACCTTC.

This clone came up a few times. The chain has TRBV5-1 and TRBJ2-2; TRBD2 is a possible D gene (5 bases). The CDR3 covers 14 residues. The ends were cut back, 0 bases at V and 7 bases at J, with 10 bases in the middle. Germline V gives CDR1 SGHRS, CDR2 YFSETQ. CDR3 sequence reads: CASSLVGRDGELFF. The CDR3 bases are TGCGCCAGCAGCTTGGTAGGACGGGACGGGGAGCTGTTTTTT.

This clone has only a few counts. This chain uses TRBV27 with TRBJ2-1, with TRBD1 matching over 10 bases. V dropped 3 bases and J dropped 4; count of bases not matched to a gene: 3. The CDR3 totals 15 residues. CDR1 and CDR2 from the germline V gene are MNHEY and SMNVEV (reference sequence). CDR3 nucleotide sequence: TGTGCCAGCAGTTTCGGACAGGGGGGATACAATGAGCAGTTCTTC. This translates into CASSFGQGGYNEQFF.

This clone was seen more than once but under ten times. The genes are TRBV5-4 and TRBJ1-6, with a weak D call TRBD1 (6 bases). Germline-derived CDR1 and CDR2 are SGHNT and YYREEE (reference sequence). CDR3 length equals 14 residues. V gave up 4 bases and J gave up 7 bases, with 12 bases separating them. The CDR3 sequence is CASSRDTQNSPLHF. The CDR3 DNA sequence: TGTGCCAGCAGCCGGGACACTCAGAATTCACCCCTCCACTTT.

This clone was detected a few times. The chain employs TRBV4-1 and TRBJ2-7; TRBD1 matches at 7 bases. The germline V gene encodes CDR1 MGHRA and CDR2 YSYEKL. This CDR3 is built from 15 residues. Trimming took 1 base from V and 7 from J; bases not matched to a gene: 10. The CDR3 loop reads CASSQVLDRPLEQYF. As DNA, the CDR3 is TGCGCCAGCAGCCAAGTATTGGACAGGCCCCTGGAGCAGTACTTC.

In this sample, this clone turned up a few times. The chain joins TRBV7-2 to TRBJ2-5, with D uncertain. The V end lost 1 base, the J end lost 4 bases, and 16 bases lay between the germline ends. The CDR3 has 16 amino acids. Germline CDR1 is SGHTA and CDR2 is FQGNSA. CDR3 protein: CASSLEGRRVGETQYF. For the CDR3, the DNA is TGTGCCAGCAGCTTAGAAGGCAGAAGGGTAGGAGAGACCCAGTACTTC. Using reference TRBV7-2 and TRBJ2-5 for the parts outside the CDR3, the full variable domain is GAGVSQSPSNKVTEKGKDVELRCDPISGHTALYWYRQSLGQGLEFLIYFQGNSAPDKSGLPSDRFSAERTGGSVSTLTIQRTQQEDSAVYLCASSLEGRRVGETQYFGPGTRLLVL.

This clone was found once. The chain employs TRBV5-1 and TRBJ1-1; TRBD1 matches 8 bases. There are 12 residues in the CDR3. The junction had 1 base not matched to a gene; V was cut back by 8 bases and J by 1 base. Germline values: CDR1 SGHRS, CDR2 YFSETQ. CDR3 bases: TGCGCCAGTGGGACAGGGAACACTGAAGCTTTCTTT. Its protein product is CASGTGNTEAFF.

The CDR3 DNA follows: TGTGCCAGCTCCCCAGATGAGGGAGGCGAGCAGTACTTC. The encoded protein is CASSPDEGGEQYF. V usage is TRBV18 and J usage is TRBJ2-7, with a possible D match to TRBD2 (6 bases). With 6 bases removed from V and 6 bases from J, the gap between germline ends came to 15 bases. The CDR3 runs 13 residues. Per germline, CDR1 KGHSH and CDR2 LQKENI. Looking up the rest from reference TRBV18 and TRBJ2-7 gives the full variable domain: NAGVMQNPRHLVRRRGQEARLRCSPMKGHSHVYWYRQLPEEGLKFMVYLQKENIIDESGMPKERFSAEFPKEGPSILRIQQVVRGDSAAYFCASSPDEGGEQYFGPGTRLTVT.

This clone appeared a few times. This chain joins TRBV5-1 and TRBJ2-5; no clear D gene. This CDR3 region has 14 residues. The germline gives CDR1 SGHRS, CDR2 YFSETQ. V dropped 0 bases and J dropped 4 bases, with 10 bases sitting between them. In nucleotides, the CDR3 is TGCGCCAGCAGCTTGGTAGGGCCCGGAGAGACCCAGTACTTC. It codes for CASSLVGPGETQYF.

J is TRBJ2-5 and V is TRBV4-1; D is uncertain. In germline, CDR1 is MGHRA, CDR2 YSYEKL. CDR3 length: 13 residues. Deletions cut 1 base from V and 6 bases from J, with 9 bases between. The CDR3 bases are TGCGCCAGCAGCCAAGTTGGCGTTCAGACCCAGTACTTC. Translation gives CASSQVGVQTQYF.

CDR3 sequence (DNA): TGTGCCAGCAGCTTAGTAGGCAGTCGGAATTCACCCCTCCACTTT. Its protein product is CASSLVGSRNSPLHF. The chain carries TRBV7-2 and TRBJ1-6; D is undetermined. This CDR3 is built from 15 residues. Trimming shortened V by 1 base and J by 7 bases, and 11 bases separated the two germline ends. Germline CDR1 reads SGHTA; CDR2 reads FQGNSA.